This T cell receptor (beta chain) was obtained from a study of blood T cell repertoires in COVID-19. Across the study: Material from acute and convalescent COVID-19 was sourced from the United States, Italy and Spain. Nucleic acid was either cDNA or gDNA, and it came from T cells, B-cell-depleted T cells, or PBMCs.

The length of the CDR3 is 15 residues. The ends were cut back, 2 bases at V and 6 bases at J, with 14 bases in the middle. Germline loops: CDR1 LGHDT, CDR2 YNNKEL (reference sequence). Original handling: Counts of nucleated cells, estimated from reference gene primer amplification, were obtained. The method was immunoSEQ multiplex PCR; TCRdb's version includes in-frame clones alone and lacks a portion of them. Clone size and V and J calls were adopted from that table, with D and trimming inferred from the DNA. The sample records 130,000 to 150,000 clones, around 90% being singletons. This clone was seen more than once but under ten times.

The rearrangement joins TRBV3-1 (or the pseudogene TRBV3-2) to TRBJ2-1; the D is unclear. The sequence derives from a woman in her forties or fifties with acute or convalescent COVID-19. The source material was peripheral blood. The chain's CDR3 is CASSQSADYLNEQFF. The CDR3 DNA reads TGTGCCAGCAGCCAATCGGCGGATTACCTCAATGAGCAGTTCTTC.